One sample yielded the 14 T cell receptor beta chains listed below, sequenced in a study of tissue T cells after allogeneic stem cell transplantation. This table comes from immunoSEQ multiplex PCR, and its TCRdb copy is limited to in-frame clones, with some not included. The table records about 9,900 clones, roughly three fifths of them present only once. This specimen consisted of tissue from the jejunum, obtained at autopsy. These receptors originate from a female donor of 60 years or more with lung cancer.

This clone was counted a few times. The rearrangement joins TRBV18 to TRBJ1-6; TRBD1 aligns across 8 bases. Germline V gene lookup returns CDR1 KGHSH and CDR2 LQKENI. J gave up 8 bases and V 3 bases, and 9 bases lay outside the gene matches. The CDR3 is made up of 16 amino acids. CDR3 bases: TGTGCCAGCTCACCGGGACAGGCAGGCCTTGATTCACCCCTCCACTTT. Translated: CASSPGQAGLDSPLHF.

The chain is built from TRBV12-3 or TRBV12-4 and TRBJ2-7, with 7 bases matching TRBD1. This CDR3 comprises 13 residues. Trimming cost V 7 bases and J 3 bases; bases outside gene matches: 6. The CDR3 DNA reads TGTGCCAGCACTCCGGGACAGTTCTACGAGCAGTACTTC. Its translation: CASTPGQFYEQYF.

This rearrangement joins TRBV6-5 to TRBJ1-1; TRBD1 is a possible D gene (5 bases). Trimming took off 0 bases at V and 4 bases at J, with 12 bases between the two ends. Germline lookup yields CDR1 MNHEY and CDR2 SVGAGI. CDR3 length: 15 amino acids. CDR3 bases: TGTGCCAGCAGTTACTCGGGGCAGGGTGGCACTGAAGCTTTCTTT. Encoded protein: CASSYSGQGGTEAFF.

There are a few counts of this clone. The chain recombines TRBV5-1 with TRBJ2-3; D is unresolved. The germline V gene encodes CDR1 SGHRS and CDR2 YFSETQ. V was shortened by 0 bases and J by 6 bases, with 17 bases between the two germline ends. The CDR3 sequence is 16 residues long. CDR3 amino acids: CASSLGFDTPGDTQYF. CDR3 sequence (DNA): TGCGCCAGCAGCTTGGGGTTCGATACTCCCGGCGATACGCAGTATTTT.

This rearrangement joins TRBV16 to TRBJ1-4, with unresolved D. The CDR3 is made up of 12 amino acids. Trimming removed 1 base at V and 7 bases at J, with 4 bases between. Looked up from germline, CDR1 is KGHSY and CDR2 is FQNENV. CDR3 sequence (DNA): TGTGCCAGCAGCCAATTAGGTGAAAAACTGTTTTTT. This gives the protein CASSQLGEKLFF.

The V gene is TRBV20-1, the J gene TRBJ2-3; D remains unclear. CDR3 length: 13 residues. CDR1 is DFQATT and CDR2 is SNEGSKA in the germline V gene (reference sequence). The V gene lost 3 bases and the J gene lost 0 bases, with 7 bases spanning the gap. CDR3 region: CSASLVSTDTQYF. In DNA, the CDR3 is TGCAGTGCTAGTCTGGTCAGCACAGATACGCAGTATTTT.

This clone came up a few times. The J gene is TRBJ1-1, the V gene TRBV29-1; no clear D gene. Germline V CDR1 and CDR2: SQVTM, ANQGSEA. Trimming cost V 3 bases and J 7 bases, with 12 bases left between them. The CDR3 consists of 12 residues. The CDR3 DNA sequence: TGCAGCGTTGAGGCCCCGAACGTTGAAGCTTTCTTT. Translation: CSVEAPNVEAFF.

The count of this clone is one. This sequence joins TRBV6-5 and TRBJ2-7; D remains ambiguous. Between the trimmed V and J ends, which lost 4 bases and 3 bases, there was a span of 7 bases. CDR3 length equals 12 residues. CDR1 and CDR2 from the germline V gene are MNHEY and SVGAGI. The CDR3 coding sequence is TGTGCCAGCAGTTCCGATATCTACGAGCAGTACTTC. Its translation is CASSSDIYEQYF.

By proportion, this clone is medium-sized. The rearrangement uses TRBV19 and TRBJ2-7; D remains unclear. CDR1 is LNHDA, CDR2 SQIVND, per germline (reference sequence). V was shortened by 6 bases and J by 5 bases, with 14 bases between the two germline ends. The CDR3 is made up of 13 amino acids. The CDR3 DNA reads TGTGCCAGTAGCCAGGCCGGCCCCCACGAGCAGTACTTC. It yields the protein CASSQAGPHEQYF.

The chain links TRBV6-6 to TRBJ2-5; weak D call: TRBD2 (6 bases). The germline V and J ends were trimmed by 2 bases and 4 bases, with 8 bases remaining between them. This CDR3 has 13 residues. Per the germline V gene, CDR1 is MNHNY and CDR2 is SVGAGI (reference sequence). CDR3 bases: TGTGCCAGCAGTTACATGGGAGGAGAGACCCAGTACTTC. Translating gives CASSYMGGETQYF.

The chain has TRBV19 and TRBJ2-3, with 7 nucleotides matching TRBD1. In germline, CDR1 is LNHDA, CDR2 SQIVND (reference sequence). This CDR3 has 15 residues. V was pared by 3 bases and J by 2 bases, with 5 bases of the junction left unmatched. The CDR3 DNA is TGTGCCAGTAGTATCCGGGACAGTCACACAGATACGCAGTATTTT. Translated, it gives CASSIRDSHTDTQYF.

The chain uses TRBV10-3 and TRBJ2-3; the D call may be TRBD1 or TRBD2 (5 bases each). The length of the CDR3 is 15 residues. Trimming shortened V by 3 bases and J by 4 bases, and 14 bases separated the two germline ends. Germline loops: CDR1 ENHRY, CDR2 SYGVKD. Written as DNA, the CDR3 is TGTGCCATCAGTGAAGCGGAGGCAGGGTCAGATACGCAGTATTTT. Translation: CAISEAEAGSDTQYF.

The chain is built from TRBV10-2 and TRBJ2-7; D possibly uses TRBD1 or TRBD2 (5 bases each). This CDR3 region has 13 residues. Germline values: CDR1 WSHSY, CDR2 SAAADI. Trimming cost V 6 bases and J 1 base, with 10 bases left between them. This CDR3 is CASRGTGSYEQYF. For the CDR3, the DNA is TGCGCCAGCAGAGGGACCGGATCCTACGAGCAGTACTTC.

The V gene is TRBV10-1, the J gene TRBJ2-7, with 9 bases fitting TRBD1. Trimming cost V 7 bases and J 7 bases; bases outside gene matches: 14. CDR1 is WNHNN, CDR2 SYGVQD, per germline (reference sequence). CDR3 size: 15 residues. CDR3 DNA: TGCGCCAGCAACCCTCCGGACAGGGGAAAGGGAGAGCAGTACTTC. As protein: CASNPPDRGKGEQYF.